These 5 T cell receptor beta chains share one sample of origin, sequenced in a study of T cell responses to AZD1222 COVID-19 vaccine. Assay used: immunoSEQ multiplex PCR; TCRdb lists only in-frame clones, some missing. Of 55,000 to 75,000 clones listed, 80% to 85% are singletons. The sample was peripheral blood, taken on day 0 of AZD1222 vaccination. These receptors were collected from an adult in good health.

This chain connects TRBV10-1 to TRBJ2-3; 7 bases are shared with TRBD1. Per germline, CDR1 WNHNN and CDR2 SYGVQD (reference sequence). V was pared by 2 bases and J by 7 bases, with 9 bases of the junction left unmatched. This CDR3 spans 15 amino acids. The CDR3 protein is CASSEDVGQFYTQYF. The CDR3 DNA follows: TGCGCCAGCAGTGAGGATGTGGGACAGTTTTATACGCAGTATTTT.

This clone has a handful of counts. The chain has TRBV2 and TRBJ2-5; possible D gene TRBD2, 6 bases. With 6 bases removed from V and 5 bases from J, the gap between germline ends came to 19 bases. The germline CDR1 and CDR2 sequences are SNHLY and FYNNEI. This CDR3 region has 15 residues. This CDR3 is CASSPTQRRAETQYF. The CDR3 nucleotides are TGTGCCAGCAGCCCGACACAAAGGAGGGCGGAGACCCAGTACTTC.

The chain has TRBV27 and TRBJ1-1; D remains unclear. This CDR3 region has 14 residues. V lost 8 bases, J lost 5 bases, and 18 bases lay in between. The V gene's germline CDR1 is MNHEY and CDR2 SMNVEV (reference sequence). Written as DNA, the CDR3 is TGTGCCAGCGTTCCGCTTAGTGGTGGGACTGAAGCTTTCTTT. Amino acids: CASVPLSGGTEAFF.

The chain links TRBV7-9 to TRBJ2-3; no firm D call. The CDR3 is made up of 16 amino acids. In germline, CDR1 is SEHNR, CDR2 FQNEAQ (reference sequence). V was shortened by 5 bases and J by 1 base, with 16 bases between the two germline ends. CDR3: CASSPPLLRGTDTQYF. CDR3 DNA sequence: TGTGCCAGCAGCCCACCACTCCTTCGGGGCACAGATACGCAGTATTTT.

The CDR3 loop is CASSYYSSNEQFF. CDR3 in DNA: TGTGCCAGCAGTTATTACTCCTCTAATGAGCAGTTCTTC. The chain couples TRBV6-5 to TRBJ2-1, with unresolved D. Germline V CDR1 and CDR2: MNHEY, SVGAGI. CDR3 size: 13 residues. Trimming cost V 3 bases and J 7 bases, with 10 bases left between them.